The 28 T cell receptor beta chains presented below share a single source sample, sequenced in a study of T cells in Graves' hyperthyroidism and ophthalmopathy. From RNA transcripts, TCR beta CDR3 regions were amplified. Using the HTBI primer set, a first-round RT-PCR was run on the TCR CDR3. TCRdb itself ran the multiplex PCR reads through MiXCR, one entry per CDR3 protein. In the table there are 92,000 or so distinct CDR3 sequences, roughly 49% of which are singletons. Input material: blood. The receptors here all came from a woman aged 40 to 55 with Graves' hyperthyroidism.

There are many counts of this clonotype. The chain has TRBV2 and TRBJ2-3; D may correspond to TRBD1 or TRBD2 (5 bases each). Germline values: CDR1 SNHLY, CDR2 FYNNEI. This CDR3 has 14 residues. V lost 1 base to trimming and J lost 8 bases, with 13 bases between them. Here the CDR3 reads CASSEVPFGGTQYF. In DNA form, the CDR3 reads TGTGCCAGCAGTGAAGTTCCTTTTGGGGGTACGCAGTATTTT. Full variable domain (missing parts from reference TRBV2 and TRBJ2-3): EPEVTQTPSHQVTQMGQEVILRCVPISNHLYFYWYRQILGQKVEFLVSFYNNEISEKSEIFDDQFSVERPDGSNFTLKIRSTKLEDSAMYFCASSEVPFGGTQYFGPGTRLTVL.

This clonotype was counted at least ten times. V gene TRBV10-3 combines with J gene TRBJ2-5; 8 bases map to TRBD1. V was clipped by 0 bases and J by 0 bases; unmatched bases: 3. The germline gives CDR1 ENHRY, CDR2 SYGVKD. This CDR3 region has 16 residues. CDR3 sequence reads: CAISESRQGYQETQYF. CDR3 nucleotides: TGTGCCATCAGTGAGTCAAGACAGGGGTACCAAGAGACCCAGTACTTC.

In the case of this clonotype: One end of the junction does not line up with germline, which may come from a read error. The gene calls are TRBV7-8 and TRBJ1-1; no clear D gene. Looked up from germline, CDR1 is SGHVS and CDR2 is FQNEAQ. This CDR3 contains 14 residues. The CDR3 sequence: CASSPTLLNAEAFF. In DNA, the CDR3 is TGTGCCAGCAGCCCGACCCTATTGAACGCTGAAGCTTTCTTT.

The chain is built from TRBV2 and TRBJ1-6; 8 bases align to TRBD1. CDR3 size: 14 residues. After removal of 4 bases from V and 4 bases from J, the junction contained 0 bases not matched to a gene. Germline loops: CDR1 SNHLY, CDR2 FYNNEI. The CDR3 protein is CASSGTGYNSPLHF. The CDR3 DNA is TGTGCCAGCAGTGGGACAGGGTATAATTCACCCCTCCACTTT.

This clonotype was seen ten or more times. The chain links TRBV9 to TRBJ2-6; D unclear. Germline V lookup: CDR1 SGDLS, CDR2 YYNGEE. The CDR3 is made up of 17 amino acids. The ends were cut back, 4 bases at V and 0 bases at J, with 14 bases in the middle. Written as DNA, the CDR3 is TGTGCCAGCAGCCAAGAGACCAGACGCTCTGGGGCCAACGTCCTGACTTTC. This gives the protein CASSQETRRSGANVLTF.

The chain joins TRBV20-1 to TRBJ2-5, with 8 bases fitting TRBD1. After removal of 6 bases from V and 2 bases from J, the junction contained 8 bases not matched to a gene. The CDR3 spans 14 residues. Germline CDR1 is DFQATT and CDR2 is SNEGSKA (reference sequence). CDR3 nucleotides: TGCAGTGCACGGGACAGGAGGGGACAAGAGACCCAGTACTTC. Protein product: CSARDRRGQETQYF.

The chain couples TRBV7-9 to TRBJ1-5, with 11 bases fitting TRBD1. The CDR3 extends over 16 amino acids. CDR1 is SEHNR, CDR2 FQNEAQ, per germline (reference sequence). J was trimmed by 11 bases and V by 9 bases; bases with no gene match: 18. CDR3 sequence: CASSTSRTGGQETQHF. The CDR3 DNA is TGTGCCAGTAGTACTTCTCGGACAGGGGGCCAAGAGACCCAGCATTTT.

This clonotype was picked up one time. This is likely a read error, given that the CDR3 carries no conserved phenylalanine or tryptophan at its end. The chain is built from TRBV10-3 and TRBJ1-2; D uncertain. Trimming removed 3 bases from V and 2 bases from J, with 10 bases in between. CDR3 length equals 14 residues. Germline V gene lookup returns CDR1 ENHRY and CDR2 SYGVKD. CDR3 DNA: TGTGCCATCAGTGACAGGTCAGGAAACTATGGCTACACCTCC. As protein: CAISDRSGNYGYTS.

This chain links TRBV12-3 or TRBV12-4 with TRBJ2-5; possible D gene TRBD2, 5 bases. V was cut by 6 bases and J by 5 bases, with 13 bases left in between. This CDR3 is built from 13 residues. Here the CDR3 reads CASSLRLMETQYF. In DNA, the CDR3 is TGTGCCAGCAGCTTAAGACTAATGGAGACCCAGTACTTC.

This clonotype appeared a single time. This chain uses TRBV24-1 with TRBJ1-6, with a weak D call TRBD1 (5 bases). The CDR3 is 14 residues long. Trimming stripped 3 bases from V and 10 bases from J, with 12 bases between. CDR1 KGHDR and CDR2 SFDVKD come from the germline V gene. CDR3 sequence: CATSDPRGRSPLHF. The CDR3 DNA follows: TGTGCCACCAGTGATCCTAGGGGAAGATCACCCCTCCACTTT.

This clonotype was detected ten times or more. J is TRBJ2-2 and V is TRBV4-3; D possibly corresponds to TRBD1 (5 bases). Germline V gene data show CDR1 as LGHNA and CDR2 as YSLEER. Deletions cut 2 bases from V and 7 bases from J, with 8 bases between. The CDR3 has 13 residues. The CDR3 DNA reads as TGCGCCAGCAGCCAACGGACATTCGGGGAGCTGTTTTTT. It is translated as CASSQRTFGELFF.

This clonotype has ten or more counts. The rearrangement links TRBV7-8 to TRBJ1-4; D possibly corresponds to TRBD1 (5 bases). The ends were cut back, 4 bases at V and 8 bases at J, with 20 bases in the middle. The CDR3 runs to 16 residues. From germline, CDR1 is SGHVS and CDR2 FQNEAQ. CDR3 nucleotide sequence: TGTGCCAGCAGCTCCGTCTTGGACACCATGGGCGAAAAACTGTTTTTT. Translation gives CASSSVLDTMGEKLFF.

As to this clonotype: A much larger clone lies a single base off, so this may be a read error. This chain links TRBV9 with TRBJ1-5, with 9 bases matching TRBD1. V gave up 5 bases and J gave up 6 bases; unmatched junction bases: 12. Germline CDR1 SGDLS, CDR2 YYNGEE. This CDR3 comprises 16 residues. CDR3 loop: CASSPAKTGGSQPQHF. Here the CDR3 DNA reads TGTGCCAGCAGTCCGGCCAAGACAGGGGGTTCTCAGCCCCAGCATTTT. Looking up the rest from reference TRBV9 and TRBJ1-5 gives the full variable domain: DSGVTQTPKHLITATGQRVTLRCSPRSGDLSVYWYQQSLDQGLQFLIQYYNGEERAKGNILERFSAQQFPDLHSELNLSSLELGDSALYFCASSPAKTGGSQPQHFGDGTRLSIL.

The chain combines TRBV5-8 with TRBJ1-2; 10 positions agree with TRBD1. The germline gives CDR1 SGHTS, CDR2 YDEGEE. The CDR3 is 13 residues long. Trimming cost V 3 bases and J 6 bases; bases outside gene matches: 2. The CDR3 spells CASSSGTGDGYTF. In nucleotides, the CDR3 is TGTGCCAGCAGCTCCGGGACAGGGGATGGCTACACCTTC.

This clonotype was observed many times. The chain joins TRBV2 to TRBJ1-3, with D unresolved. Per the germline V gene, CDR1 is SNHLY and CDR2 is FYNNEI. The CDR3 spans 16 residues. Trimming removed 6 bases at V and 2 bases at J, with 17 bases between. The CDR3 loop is CASSKGPWVAGNTIYF. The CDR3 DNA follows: TGTGCCAGCAGCAAGGGTCCTTGGGTGGCTGGAAACACCATATATTTT.

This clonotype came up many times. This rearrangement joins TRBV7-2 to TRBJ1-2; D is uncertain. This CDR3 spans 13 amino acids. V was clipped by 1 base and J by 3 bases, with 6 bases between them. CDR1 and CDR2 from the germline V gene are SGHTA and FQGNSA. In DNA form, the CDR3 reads TGTGCCAGCAGCTTAGGGCAGCACTATGGCTACACCTTC. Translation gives CASSLGQHYGYTF.

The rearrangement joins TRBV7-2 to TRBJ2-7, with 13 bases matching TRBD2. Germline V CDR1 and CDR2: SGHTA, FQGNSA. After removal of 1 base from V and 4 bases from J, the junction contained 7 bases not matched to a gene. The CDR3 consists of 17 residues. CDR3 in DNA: TGTGCCAGCAGCTTAGACAGGACTAGCGGGAGCGGGTACGAGCAGTACTTC. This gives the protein CASSLDRTSGSGYEQYF.

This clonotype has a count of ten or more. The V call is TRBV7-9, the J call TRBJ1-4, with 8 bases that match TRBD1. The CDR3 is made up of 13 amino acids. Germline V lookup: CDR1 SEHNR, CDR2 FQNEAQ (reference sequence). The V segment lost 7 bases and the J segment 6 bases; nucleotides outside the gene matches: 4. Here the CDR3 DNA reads TGTGCCAGCACAACAGGGGGGGATGAAAAACTGTTTTTT. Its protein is CASTTGGDEKLFF. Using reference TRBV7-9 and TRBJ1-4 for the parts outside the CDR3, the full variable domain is DTGVSQNPRHKITKRGQNVTFRCDPISEHNRLYWYRQTLGQGPEFLTYFQNEAQLEKSRLLSDRFSAERPKGSFSTLEIQRTEQGDSAMYLCASTTGGDEKLFFGSGTQLSVL.

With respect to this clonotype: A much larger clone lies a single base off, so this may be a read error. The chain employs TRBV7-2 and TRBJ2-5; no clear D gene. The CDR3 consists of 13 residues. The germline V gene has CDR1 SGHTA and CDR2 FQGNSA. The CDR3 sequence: CASAQAPQETRYF. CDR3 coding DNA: TGCGCCAGCGCTCAGGCTCCTCAAGAGACCCGGTACTTC.

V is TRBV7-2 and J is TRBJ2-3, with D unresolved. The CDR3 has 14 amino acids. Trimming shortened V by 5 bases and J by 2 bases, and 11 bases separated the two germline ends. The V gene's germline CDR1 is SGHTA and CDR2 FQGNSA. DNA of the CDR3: TGTGCCAGCAGCCAAGATCCGAACACAGATACGCAGTATTTT. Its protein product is CASSQDPNTDTQYF.

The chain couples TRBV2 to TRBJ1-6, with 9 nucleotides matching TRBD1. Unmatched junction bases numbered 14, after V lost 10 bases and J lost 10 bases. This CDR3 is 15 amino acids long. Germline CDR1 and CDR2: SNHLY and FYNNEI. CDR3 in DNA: TGTGCCACGGGGGCATCGGGACAGGGACAATCACCCCTCCACTTT. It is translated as CATGASGQGQSPLHF.

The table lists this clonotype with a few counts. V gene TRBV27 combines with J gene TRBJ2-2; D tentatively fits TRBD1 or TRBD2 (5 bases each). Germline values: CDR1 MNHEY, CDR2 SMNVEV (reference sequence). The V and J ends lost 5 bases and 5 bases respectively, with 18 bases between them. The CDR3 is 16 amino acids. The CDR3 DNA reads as TGTGCCAGCAGTGGCTATGGGGGAAGTGTGACCGGGGAGCTGTTTTTT. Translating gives CASSGYGGSVTGELFF.

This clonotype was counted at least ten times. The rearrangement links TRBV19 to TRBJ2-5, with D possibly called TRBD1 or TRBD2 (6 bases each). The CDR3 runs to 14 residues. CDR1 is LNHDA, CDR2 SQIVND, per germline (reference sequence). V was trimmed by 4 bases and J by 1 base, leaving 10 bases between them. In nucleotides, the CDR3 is TGTGCCAGTAGTAATTGGGGGGCCCAAGAGACCCAGTACTTC. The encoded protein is CASSNWGAQETQYF.

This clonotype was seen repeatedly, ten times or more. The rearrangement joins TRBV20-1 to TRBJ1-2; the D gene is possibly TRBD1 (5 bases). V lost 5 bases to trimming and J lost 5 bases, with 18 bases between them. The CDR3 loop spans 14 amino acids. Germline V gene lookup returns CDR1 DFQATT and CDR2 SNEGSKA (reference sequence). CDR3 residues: CSAPVATGMYGYTF. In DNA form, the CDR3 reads TGCAGTGCTCCTGTCGCCACAGGCATGTATGGCTACACCTTC.

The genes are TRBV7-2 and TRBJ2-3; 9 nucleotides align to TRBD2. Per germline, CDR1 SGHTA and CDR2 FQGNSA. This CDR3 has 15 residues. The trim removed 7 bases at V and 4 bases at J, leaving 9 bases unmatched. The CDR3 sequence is CASNQEVAGADTQYF. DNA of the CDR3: TGTGCCAGCAACCAGGAGGTAGCGGGAGCAGATACGCAGTATTTT.

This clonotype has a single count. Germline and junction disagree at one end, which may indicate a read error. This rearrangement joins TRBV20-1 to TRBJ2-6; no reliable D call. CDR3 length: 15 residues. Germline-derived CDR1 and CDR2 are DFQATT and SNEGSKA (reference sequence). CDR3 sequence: CSAGNTLSEANVLTF. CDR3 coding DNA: TGCAGTGCAGGGAACACCCTCTCTGAGGCCAACGTCCTGACTTTC.

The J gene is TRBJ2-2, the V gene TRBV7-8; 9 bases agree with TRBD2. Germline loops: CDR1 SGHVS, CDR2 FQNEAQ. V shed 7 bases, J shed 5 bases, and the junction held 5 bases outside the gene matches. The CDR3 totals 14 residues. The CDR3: CASTFSGSTGELFF. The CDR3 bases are TGTGCCAGCACCTTTAGCGGGAGTACCGGGGAGCTGTTTTTT.

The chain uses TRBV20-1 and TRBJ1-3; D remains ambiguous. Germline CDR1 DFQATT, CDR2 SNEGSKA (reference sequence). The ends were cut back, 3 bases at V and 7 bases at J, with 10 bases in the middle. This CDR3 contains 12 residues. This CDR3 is CSARGQLNTIYF. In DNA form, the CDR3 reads TGCAGTGCTAGGGGCCAGCTGAACACCATATATTTT.